This T cell receptor (beta chain) was retrieved from a study of blood T cell repertoires in COVID-19. For the study at large: Sample material is recorded as cDNA or gDNA derived from T cells, B-cell-depleted T cells, or PBMCs.

CDR3 size: 16 residues. The V segment lost 4 bases and the J segment 1 base; nucleotides outside the gene matches: 6. The germline V gene has CDR1 SGHRS and CDR2 YFSETQ. Sequencing used immunoSEQ multiplex PCR; TCRdb keeps in-frame clones, though not all of them. The repertoire holds roughly 330,000 clones, approximately 85% seen once, with under 2% in the top ten. The clonotype originates from a woman between 45 and 65 years old with acute or convalescent COVID-19. J is TRBJ1-2 and V is TRBV5-1, with 11 bases lining up with TRBD1. Sequencing used peripheral blood. CDR3 amino acids: CASSGGQGAFNYGYTF. The CDR3 bases are TGCGCCAGCAGCGGAGGACAGGGGGCTTTTAACTATGGCTACACCTTC.